Following are 25 T cell receptor beta chains from one sample sequenced in a study of T cells after yellow fever vaccination. TCRdb reprocessed the 5' RACE reads via MiXCR and lists one record per CDR3 protein. The sample lists 150,000 to 200,000 distinct CDR3 sequences, 9.3% seen once, with 35% to 40% in the top ten. Sequencing was performed on CD8+ T cells sorted from PBMCs, taken 45 days after the yellow fever booster vaccination. Receptor source: a man younger than 35 who received the YFV17D yellow fever vaccine.

The sample holds a few counts of this clonotype. This CDR3 reads CASSQDLKRVYTGELFF. DNA for the CDR3: TGTGCCAGCAGCCAAGATTTGAAAAGGGTCTACACCGGGGAGCTGTTTTTT. The rearrangement uses TRBV4-2 and TRBJ2-2; D call uncertain. The CDR3 runs to 17 residues. V lost 0 bases to trimming and J lost 3 bases, with 14 bases between them. CDR1 LGHNA and CDR2 YNFKEQ come from the germline V gene.

V usage is TRBV7-8 and J usage is TRBJ2-5; maybe TRBD1 (6 bases). The germline V gene has CDR1 SGHVS and CDR2 FQNEAQ. Trimming took 5 bases from V and 1 from J, leaving 14 bases between them. The CDR3 has 15 residues. As DNA, the CDR3 is TGTGCCAGCAGCCCGGGTTGGGGGCCCCAAGAGACCCAGTACTTC. Translated: CASSPGWGPQETQYF. The complete variable domain, with remaining parts taken from reference TRBV7-8 and TRBJ2-5, reads GAGVSQSPRYKVAKRGQDVALRCDPISGHVSLFWYQQALGQGPEFLTYFQNEAQLDKSGLPSDRFFAERPEGSVSTLKIQRTQQEDSAVYLCASSPGWGPQETQYFGPGTRLLVL.

This clonotype was found many times. This chain joins TRBV6-5 and TRBJ1-1, with 8 bases matching TRBD1. V was clipped by 0 bases and J by 0 bases; unmatched bases: 0. Looked up from germline, CDR1 is MNHEY and CDR2 is SVGAGI. The CDR3 runs to 15 residues. The CDR3 spells CASSYSRGLNTEAFF. CDR3 bases: TGTGCCAGCAGTTACTCCAGGGGGCTGAACACTGAAGCTTTCTTT.

V usage is TRBV7-8 and J usage is TRBJ2-7, with 9 bases matching TRBD1. This CDR3 comprises 16 residues. Unmatched junction bases numbered 6, after V lost 0 bases and J lost 3 bases. CDR1 and CDR2 from the germline V gene are SGHVS and FQNEAQ. The CDR3 sequence is CASSLALETGGYEQYF. In DNA form, the CDR3 reads TGTGCCAGCAGCTTAGCGCTGGAGACAGGGGGCTACGAGCAGTACTTC.

This clonotype has more than one count but fewer than ten. This sequence joins TRBV4-2 and TRBJ1-1; D call uncertain. The V end lost 0 bases, the J end lost 2 bases, and 10 bases lay between the germline ends. The CDR3 spans 15 residues. Germline V lookup: CDR1 LGHNA, CDR2 YNFKEQ. The CDR3 bases are TGTGCCAGCAGCCAAGAGGCGTGGATTAACACTGAAGCTTTCTTT. The encoded protein is CASSQEAWINTEAFF.

The chain uses TRBV6-5 and TRBJ2-1; 11 nucleotides align to TRBD2. The germline V gene encodes CDR1 MNHEY and CDR2 SVGAGI. V lost 2 bases to trimming and J lost 6 bases; unmatched junction nucleotides: 0. The CDR3 consists of 14 residues. The CDR3 region has the DNA TGTGCCAGCAGTTACGGGACTAGCGGCAATGAGCAGTTCTTC. Translation: CASSYGTSGNEQFF.

V and J are TRBV28 and TRBJ1-4; D not resolved. The V and J ends lost 4 bases and 0 bases respectively, with 9 bases between them. Germline-derived CDR1 and CDR2 are MDHEN and SYDVKM. The CDR3 contains 15 residues. The CDR3 DNA follows: TGTGCCAGCAGTTCCCTTGGAGCAACTAATGAAAAACTGTTTTTT. Its translation: CASSSLGATNEKLFF.

The chain uses TRBV4-1 and TRBJ1-1; D not certain. CDR1 and CDR2 from the germline V gene are MGHRA and YSYEKL. The V gene lost 4 bases and the J gene lost 6 bases, with 15 bases spanning the gap. There are 14 residues in the CDR3. The CDR3 sequence: CASSPGELSAEAFF. Here the CDR3 DNA reads TGCGCCAGCAGCCCCGGGGAACTCTCGGCTGAAGCTTTCTTT.

Many counts were recorded for this clonotype. V usage is TRBV4-3 and J usage is TRBJ2-3; no firm D call. CDR3 length: 15 amino acids. The germline gives CDR1 LGHNA, CDR2 YSLEER. V was pared by 0 bases and J by 2 bases, with 9 bases between. CDR3 region: CASSQDWQTTDTQYF. DNA for the CDR3: TGCGCCAGCAGCCAAGATTGGCAGACCACAGATACGCAGTATTTT.

This chain uses TRBV3-1 with TRBJ1-2; D is possibly TRBD1 (5 bases). The CDR3 is made up of 16 amino acids. Per germline, CDR1 LGHDT and CDR2 YNNKEL (reference sequence). With 5 bases removed from V and 6 bases from J, the gap between germline ends came to 22 bases. CDR3 nucleotides: TGTGCCAGCAGCGACGAAGGGAGGGGACTGGTGGATGGCTACACCTTC. Amino acid sequence: CASSDEGRGLVDGYTF. The variable domain in full, completed from reference TRBV3-1 and TRBJ1-2, reads DTAVSQTPKYLVTQMGNDKSIKCEQNLGHDTMYWYKQDSKKFLKIMFSYNNKELIINETVPNRFSPKSPDKAHLNLHINSLELGDSAVYFCASSDEGRGLVDGYTFGSGTRLTVV.

V usage is TRBV4-1 and J usage is TRBJ1-1; tentatively, D is TRBD1 (5 bases). The CDR3 extends over 15 amino acids. Germline loops: CDR1 MGHRA, CDR2 YSYEKL. The V gene lost 2 bases and the J gene lost 0 bases, with 10 bases spanning the gap. CDR3 amino acids: CASSQRDGMNTEAFF. The CDR3 DNA is TGCGCCAGCAGCCAACGGGACGGAATGAACACTGAAGCTTTCTTT.

The chain couples TRBV14 to TRBJ1-2; a weak D match, TRBD1 (5 bases). The V end lost 0 bases, the J end lost 4 bases, and 30 bases lay between the germline ends. CDR1 is SGHDN, CDR2 FVKESK, per germline. This CDR3 comprises 21 residues. The CDR3 nucleotides are TGTGCCAGCAGCCAAGAACCGTCTGAGTTACCGGGGGGAAACGGAGTCTATGGCTACACCTTC. As protein: CASSQEPSELPGGNGVYGYTF.

The chain uses TRBV29-1 and TRBJ2-1; 7 nucleotides match TRBD1. The germline V gene encodes CDR1 SQVTM and CDR2 ANQGSEA. The CDR3 is made up of 14 amino acids. The junction had 4 bases not matched to a gene; V was cut back by 3 bases and J by 2 bases. CDR3 in amino acids: CSVEGQGAYNEQFF. Written as DNA, the CDR3 is TGCAGCGTTGAGGGGCAGGGGGCCTACAATGAGCAGTTCTTC.

Many counts were recorded for this clonotype. V usage is TRBV4-3 and J usage is TRBJ2-1; TRBD2 agrees at 10 bases. V lost 0 bases, J lost 2 bases, and 1 base stayed unmatched. The germline CDR1 and CDR2 sequences are LGHNA and YSLEER. CDR3 size: 16 residues. CDR3 region: CASSQDGTSAYNEQFF. The DNA of the CDR3 is TGCGCCAGCAGCCAAGATGGGACTAGCGCCTACAATGAGCAGTTCTTC.

This clonotype was observed a handful of times. The chain links TRBV29-1 to TRBJ1-1; D is undetermined. CDR3 size: 17 residues. Germline CDR1 is SQVTM and CDR2 is ANQGSEA. V was clipped by 1 base and J by 0 bases, with 18 bases between them. CDR3 coding DNA: TGCAGCGTTGAAGGAAGCTGGTCCCAAGGCATGAACACTGAAGCTTTCTTT. Protein product: CSVEGSWSQGMNTEAFF.

This clonotype occurred a few times. This chain links TRBV14 with TRBJ2-3, with D possibly being TRBD2 (6 bases). The CDR3 totals 15 residues. From germline, CDR1 is SGHDN and CDR2 FVKESK. With 4 bases removed from V and 2 bases from J, the gap between germline ends came to 13 bases. The CDR3 is CASSRGDSYTDTQYF. The CDR3 DNA reads as TGTGCCAGCAGCCGGGGGGACTCTTACACAGATACGCAGTATTTT.

V is TRBV4-1 and J is TRBJ2-7, with 9 bases matching TRBD2. Germline CDR1 and CDR2: MGHRA and YSYEKL. The CDR3 is made up of 15 amino acids. The J segment lost 4 bases and the V segment lost 2 bases, leaving 6 bases of the junction unmatched. The CDR3 nucleotides are TGCGCCAGCAGCCAATCCTCTAGCGGGGCTTACGAGCAGTACGTC. It specifies CASSQSSSGAYEQYV.

This clonotype was counted ten times or more. The J gene is TRBJ2-1, the V gene TRBV7-9, with D perhaps TRBD1 (6 bases). Germline lookup yields CDR1 SEHNR and CDR2 FQNEAQ (reference sequence). The CDR3 is made up of 14 amino acids. Trimming removed 1 base from V and 12 bases from J, with 16 bases in between. CDR3 region: CASSLEVDSSGQFF. The CDR3 bases are TGTGCCAGCAGCTTAGAAGTGGACAGCTCGGGGCAGTTCTTC.

The chain carries TRBV29-1 and TRBJ1-4, with no clear D. The V gene lost 3 bases and the J gene lost 1 base, with 9 bases spanning the gap. The CDR3 runs to 14 residues. Germline V gene data show CDR1 as SQVTM and CDR2 as ANQGSEA. CDR3 DNA: TGCAGCGTTGACGGATGGGGAACTAATGAAAAACTGTTTTTT. Translating gives CSVDGWGTNEKLFF. Variable domain in full (rest from reference TRBV29-1 and TRBJ1-4): SAVISQKPSRDICQRGTSLTIQCQVDSQVTMMFWYRQQPGQSLTLIATANQGSEATYESGFVIDKFPISRPNLTFSTLTVSNMSPEDSSIYLCSVDGWGTNEKLFFGSGTQLSVL.

V gene TRBV5-5 combines with J gene TRBJ2-5; 7 bases align to TRBD2. This CDR3 has 15 residues. Germline lookup yields CDR1 SGHKS and CDR2 YYEKEE (reference sequence). Trimming took 3 bases from V and 3 from J; bases not matched to a gene: 8. CDR3 DNA sequence: TGTGCCAGCAGCTCCCTAGTCAGCGGGGAAGAGACCCAGTACTTC. Amino acids: CASSSLVSGEETQYF.

This clonotype was found a few times. The chain recombines TRBV4-1 with TRBJ2-1, with D perhaps TRBD1 or TRBD2 (5 bases each). The V end lost 1 base, the J end lost 8 bases, and 15 bases lay between the germline ends. CDR1 is MGHRA and CDR2 is YSYEKL in the germline V gene. The CDR3 runs to 15 residues. The CDR3 DNA follows: TGCGCCAGCAGCCAAGTTCCCGCCCTGGGGGATGAGCAGTTCTTC. Its protein is CASSQVPALGDEQFF.

The rearrangement uses TRBV7-6 and TRBJ2-2; no firm D call. CDR1 is SGHVS and CDR2 is FNYEAQ in the germline V gene. V was shortened by 1 base and J by 8 bases, with 11 bases between the two germline ends. The CDR3 runs 14 residues. The CDR3, as DNA: TGTGCCAGCAGCTTAGATGTGGTCCCGGGGGAGCTGTTTTTT. Its translation: CASSLDVVPGELFF. Together with reference TRBV7-6 and TRBJ2-2, the CDR3 gives the full variable domain: GAGVSQSPRYKVTKRGQDVALRCDPISGHVSLYWYRQALGQGPEFLTYFNYEAQQDKSGLPNDRFSAERPEGSISTLTIQRTEQRDSAMYRCASSLDVVPGELFFGEGSRLTVL.

The chain has TRBV12-3 or TRBV12-4 and TRBJ2-2, with a tentative D call TRBD1 (5 bases). CDR3 size: 16 residues. V was clipped by 5 bases and J by 3 bases, with 16 bases between them. The CDR3 DNA sequence: TGTGCCAGCAGTCTATGGGGAAAGGGGTACACCGGGGAGCTGTTTTTT. This translates into CASSLWGKGYTGELFF.

This clonotype was seen a few times. The chain recombines TRBV28 with TRBJ2-5, with 9 bases that match TRBD2. Germline lookup yields CDR1 MDHEN and CDR2 SYDVKM. The CDR3 has 16 residues. The V and J ends lost 6 bases and 2 bases, in that order; junction bases with no gene match: 10. The CDR3 reads CASRPPPSGGQETQYF. CDR3 nucleotides: TGTGCCAGCAGACCACCCCCGAGCGGGGGGCAAGAGACCCAGTACTTC.

V usage is TRBV27 and J usage is TRBJ2-6; D is uncertain. Trimming removed 6 bases at V and 2 bases at J, with 14 bases between. The CDR3 totals 16 residues. Germline CDR1 is MNHEY and CDR2 is SMNVEV (reference sequence). The CDR3 sequence is CASSPIPLAGANVLTF. For the CDR3, the DNA is TGTGCCAGCAGCCCTATCCCCTTGGCTGGGGCCAACGTCCTGACTTTC.